A selection of T cell receptor beta chains follows, all from one sample in a study of tumor-infiltrating lymphocytes in primary liver carcinoma. TCRdb reanalysed the multiplex PCR reads using MiXCR and keeps one entry per CDR3 protein. In the table there are fewer than 250,000 distinct CDR3 sequences, roughly 80% of which are singletons. Sequencing input: tumor tissue from primary liver carcinoma. The receptors shown here come from a man aged 35-49 years with primary liver carcinoma and hepatitis B virus infection. Both conserved end residues are part of each CDR3. A D gene is named only where the DNA matches it firmly. Part of the rows lack a size; the others show once, few, many or a class for expanded clones.

abundance: many; v_gene: TRBV7-8; d_gene: .; j_gene: TRBJ2-7; CDR3nt: TGTGCCAGCAGCGGCTGGGACGGCCCCTACGAGCAGTACTTC; CDR3aa: CASSGWDGPYEQYF
abundance: many; v_gene: TRBV5-1; d_gene: .; j_gene: TRBJ2-1; CDR3nt: TGCGCCAGCAGGACGGGACCCCAAAACAATGAGCAGTTCTTC; CDR3aa: CASRTGPQNNEQFF
abundance: .; v_gene: TRBV24-1; d_gene: TRBD1; j_gene: TRBJ1-2; CDR3nt: TGTGCCACCAGCCCCGATTGCGGGACAGACACCAATGGCTACACCTTC; CDR3aa: CATSPDCGTDTNGYTF
abundance: .; v_gene: TRBV6-2/TRBV6-3; d_gene: .; j_gene: TRBJ2-4; CDR3nt: TGTGTCAGCAGTTACGGTATGAGTAGTGGAGAAAACATTCAGTACTTC; CDR3aa: CVSSYGMSSGENIQYF
abundance: .; v_gene: TRBV29-1; d_gene: .; j_gene: TRBJ2-7; CDR3nt: TGCAGCATCCCAAACAGGCTGGATCAGGTTGAGCAGTACTTC; CDR3aa: CSIPNRLDQVEQYF
abundance: once; v_gene: TRBV29-1; d_gene: .; j_gene: TRBJ2-2; CDR3nt: TGCAACGTTGTACTAGTGAGCACCGGGGAGCTGTTTTTT; CDR3aa: CNVVLVSTGELFF
abundance: .; v_gene: TRBV6-5; d_gene: .; j_gene: TRBJ1-2; CDR3nt: TGTGCCAGCATAGAGACAGGAGGAGGCTACACTTTC; CDR3aa: CASIETGGGYTF
abundance: .; v_gene: TRBV28; d_gene: .; j_gene: TRBJ1-2; CDR3nt: TGTGCCAGCTGCTTAATGGTCAGCTATGGCTACACCTTC; CDR3aa: CASCLMVSYGYTF
abundance: .; v_gene: TRBV29-1; d_gene: TRBD2; j_gene: TRBJ2-1; CDR3nt: TGCAGCGTTATCGTAGCTAGCGGTTTCAATGAGCAGTTCTTC; CDR3aa: CSVIVASGFNEQFF
abundance: .; v_gene: TRBV28; d_gene: .; j_gene: TRBJ2-7; CDR3nt: TGTGACAGCAGTGTCCCGGTCGAGCAGTACTTC; CDR3aa: CDSSVPVEQYF
abundance: .; v_gene: TRBV6-1; d_gene: TRBD1; j_gene: TRBJ1-5; CDR3nt: TGTGCCAGCAGTGAAGAAGGGCAGGGGGAGCATCAGCCCCAACATTTT; CDR3aa: CASSEEGQGEHQPQHF
abundance: many; v_gene: TRBV6-5; d_gene: TRBD1; j_gene: TRBJ2-7; CDR3nt: TGTGCCAGCAGTTTTGGACAGGGAAGAGCCTACGAGCAGTACTTC; CDR3aa: CASSFGQGRAYEQYF
abundance: .; v_gene: TRBV4-2; d_gene: .; j_gene: TRBJ2-1; CDR3nt: TGTGGCAGCAACCAAGATTGGACTACCTGCGGTGAGCAGTTCTTC; CDR3aa: CGSNQDWTTCGEQFF
abundance: few; v_gene: TRBV12-3/TRBV12-4; d_gene: .; j_gene: TRBJ1-2; CDR3nt: TGTACCAGCAGTCCCTCGGGGACTAACTATGGCTACACCTTC; CDR3aa: CTSSPSGTNYGYTF
abundance: .; v_gene: TRBV12-3/TRBV12-4; d_gene: .; j_gene: TRBJ1-5; CDR3nt: TGTGCCAGCAGTTTAGCCCAGAGTCCTATTCAGCTCCAGCATTTT; CDR3aa: CASSLAQSPIQLQHF
abundance: .; v_gene: TRBV6-1; d_gene: TRBD2; j_gene: TRBJ2-1; CDR3nt: TGTGCCACCAGAGGGGGACTAGCGGGACTTTATGAGCAGTTCTTC; CDR3aa: CATRGGLAGLYEQFF
abundance: .; v_gene: TRBV6-5; d_gene: .; j_gene: TRBJ2-1; CDR3nt: TGTGCCAGCTGTTACGTGGATGGGCAGTTCTTC; CDR3aa: CASCYVDGQFF
abundance: .; v_gene: TRBV11-2; d_gene: .; j_gene: TRBJ2-1; CDR3nt: TGTGCCAGCAGCTTAGTCTATCTCTCGGGCTCCTACAATGAGCAGTTCTTC; CDR3aa: CASSLVYLSGSYNEQFF
abundance: .; v_gene: TRBV6-5; d_gene: .; j_gene: TRBJ1-1; CDR3nt: TGTGTCAGCAGTGTGACACACACTGAAGCTTTCTTT; CDR3aa: CVSSVTHTEAFF
abundance: .; v_gene: TRBV29-1; d_gene: TRBD1; j_gene: TRBJ2-2; CDR3nt: TGCAACGTTGAGGGACAGGGGGCGCCCGGGGAGCTGTATTTT; CDR3aa: CNVEGQGAPGELYF
abundance: .; v_gene: TRBV4-2; d_gene: TRBD1; j_gene: TRBJ2-1; CDR3nt: TGTGCCAGCAGCTACGCCGGGGGACAGGGGTACAATGAACAGTTCTTC; CDR3aa: CASSYAGGQGYNEQFF
abundance: .; v_gene: TRBV6-1; d_gene: .; j_gene: TRBJ1-5; CDR3nt: TGTGCCAACATATTCACCTTCGGACAGAGAGGCGATCAGCCCCAGCATTTT; CDR3aa: CANIFTFGQRGDQPQHF
abundance: .; v_gene: TRBV28; d_gene: .; j_gene: TRBJ2-1; CDR3nt: TGTGCCAGCAGTCAATGGGGCGAGGGGAGGATAGGCAATGAGAAGTTCTTC; CDR3aa: CASSQWGEGRIGNEKFF
abundance: few; v_gene: TRBV5-6; d_gene: .; j_gene: TRBJ2-7; CDR3nt: TGTGCCAGCAGTTTCTTCGGTGGCCCCTCCTACGAGCAGTACTTC; CDR3aa: CASSFFGGPSYEQYF
abundance: .; v_gene: TRBV6-1; d_gene: TRBD2; j_gene: TRBJ2-3; CDR3nt: TGTGCCAGGAGTCACCAAGCGGGAGCCCTCGATGATACGCAGTATTTT; CDR3aa: CARSHQAGALDDTQYF
abundance: once; v_gene: TRBV7-2; d_gene: .; j_gene: TRBJ2-7; CDR3nt: TGTGCCAGCAGTCTCTTAGCGTACGAGCAGTACTTC; CDR3aa: CASSLLAYEQYF
abundance: once; v_gene: TRBV5-4; d_gene: .; j_gene: TRBJ1-5; CDR3nt: TGTGCCAGCAGTTCGGAAGTCGATGGAGGAGATACGCAGCATTTT; CDR3aa: CASSSEVDGGDTQHF
abundance: few; v_gene: TRBV11-3; d_gene: .; j_gene: TRBJ2-2; CDR3nt: TGTGTCAGCAGCTGGGGACTGGAGAACACAGGGGAGCTGTTTTTT; CDR3aa: CVSSWGLENTGELFF
abundance: .; v_gene: TRBV7-8; d_gene: .; j_gene: TRBJ2-4; CDR3nt: TGTGCCCGCAGTCCCCTCTCCAGCGGATTAGCCAAAAACATTCAGTACTTC; CDR3aa: CARSPLSSGLAKNIQYF
abundance: .; v_gene: TRBV6-2/TRBV6-3; d_gene: TRBD2; j_gene: TRBJ2-1; CDR3nt: TGTGCCAGCAGCTCCGGACTAGTGCTACACAATGAGCAGTTCTTC; CDR3aa: CASSSGLVLHNEQFF
abundance: .; v_gene: TRBV29-1; d_gene: TRBD2; j_gene: TRBJ2-1; CDR3nt: TGCAGCGTCCCCGGGACTAGATACAATGAGAAGTGCTTC; CDR3aa: CSVPGTRYNEKCF
abundance: many; v_gene: TRBV6-2/TRBV6-3; d_gene: .; j_gene: TRBJ2-3; CDR3nt: TGTGCCAGCACCTCAGGAGCGGATACGCAGTATTTT; CDR3aa: CASTSGADTQYF
abundance: many; v_gene: TRBV30; d_gene: .; j_gene: TRBJ1-1; CDR3nt: TGTGCCTGGAGTATCCAGGGCGGCACTGAAGCTTTCTTT; CDR3aa: CAWSIQGGTEAFF
abundance: .; v_gene: TRBV11-2; d_gene: .; j_gene: TRBJ1-6; CDR3nt: TGTGCCAGCAGTCACGATGGCCCCACCCTCCACTTT; CDR3aa: CASSHDGPTLHF
abundance: .; v_gene: TRBV6-1; d_gene: .; j_gene: TRBJ1-2; CDR3nt: TGTGCCAGGAGTACGGGACAATCATATGGCTACACCTTC; CDR3aa: CARSTGQSYGYTF